These 16 T cell receptor beta chains came from one sample sequenced in a study of cytomegalovirus exposure and HLA in healthy donors. PCR used 60 Vbeta primers and 13 Jbeta primers. The method was immunoSEQ multiplex PCR; TCRdb's version includes in-frame clones alone and lacks a portion of them. The profile shows a few hundred thousand clones, about 77% of them singletons. Material for sequencing was PBMCs. The receptor source for this set is a young woman in good health and CMV-seronegative.

V and J are TRBV6-5 and TRBJ2-1; 7 nucleotides align to TRBD1. Germline CDR1 is MNHEY and CDR2 is SVGAGI. The CDR3 is 13 amino acids. With 5 bases clipped from V and 5 bases from J, the junction kept 3 bases outside the gene matches. The CDR3 spells CASSPGQNNEQFF. DNA for the CDR3: TGTGCCAGCAGTCCGGGACAGAACAATGAGCAGTTCTTC.

This clone was seen repeatedly, ten times or more. V usage is TRBV6-5 and J usage is TRBJ1-5; 7 bases match TRBD1. J lost 3 bases, V lost 9 bases, and 5 bases had no gene match. CDR3 length: 13 amino acids. From germline, CDR1 is MNHEY and CDR2 SVGAGI. This chain's CDR3 is CASGQAHNQPQHF. CDR3 bases: TGTGCCAGTGGACAGGCCCACAATCAGCCCCAGCATTTT.

V is TRBV4-1 and J is TRBJ2-5; 8 bases map to TRBD2. Germline CDR1 and CDR2: MGHRA and YSYEKL. The length of the CDR3 is 17 residues. The trim removed 1 base at V and 5 bases at J, leaving 12 bases unmatched. CDR3: CASSQVTGAGGLETQYF. CDR3 sequence (DNA): TGCGCCAGCAGCCAAGTGACCGGGGCGGGAGGTCTGGAGACCCAGTACTTC.

This clone has only a few counts. The chain's CDR3 is CATLDRANEQFF. CDR3 DNA: TGTGCCACCCTAGACAGGGCCAATGAGCAGTTCTTC. J is TRBJ2-1 and V is TRBV6-5, with 7 bases lining up with TRBD1. The CDR3 spans 12 residues. Trimming cost V 10 bases and J 6 bases; bases outside gene matches: 6. Germline-derived CDR1 and CDR2 are MNHEY and SVGAGI.

As to this clone: At one boundary the junction diverges from the germline segment, which might be a read error. The chain combines TRBV27 with TRBJ2-5, with D possibly being TRBD2 (5 bases). The CDR3 extends over 13 amino acids. CDR1 is MNHEY, CDR2 SMNVEV, per germline (reference sequence). CDR3 in DNA: TGTGCCAGCAGTTTATCGAGGGTAGAGGCCCAGTACTTC. This translates into CASSLSRVEAQYF.

The chain carries TRBV29-1 and TRBJ2-2, with a possible D match to TRBD2 (5 bases). V lost 4 bases to trimming and J lost 4 bases, with 10 bases between them. The germline V gene has CDR1 SQVTM and CDR2 ANQGSEA. The CDR3 is 13 amino acids. The CDR3 protein is CSVGEGSTGELFF. DNA for the CDR3: TGCAGCGTTGGCGAGGGCTCCACCGGGGAGCTGTTTTTT.

The chain joins TRBV21-1 to TRBJ1-5; the table's TRBD1 call for D was not verified on the DNA. TRBV21-1 is reported as a pseudogene. The CDR3 totals 15 residues. DNA for the CDR3: TGTGCCAGCAGCAAGGGCCCCGTTACATGGCAGCCCCAGCATTTT. This translates into CASSKGPVTWQPQHF.

The chain carries TRBV6-1 and TRBJ1-4, with D unclear. Trimming stripped 5 bases from V and 3 bases from J, with 10 bases between. The CDR3 runs 14 residues. Germline V gives CDR1 MNHNS, CDR2 SASEGT. This CDR3 is CASSKQSANEKLFF. The CDR3 nucleotides are TGTGCCAGCAGTAAACAGTCGGCTAATGAAAAACTGTTTTTT.

This chain connects TRBV13 to TRBJ2-3; TRBD2 matches at 11 bases. From germline, CDR1 is PRHDT and CDR2 FYEKMQ (reference sequence). The CDR3 sequence is 16 residues long. J gave up 0 bases and V 4 bases, and 3 bases lay outside the gene matches. CDR3 loop: CASSSTSGTSTDTQYF. The CDR3 DNA follows: TGTGCCAGCAGCTCGACTAGCGGGACTAGCACAGATACGCAGTATTTT.

The chain uses TRBV6-5 and TRBJ1-1; D remains unclear. CDR1 MNHEY and CDR2 SVGAGI come from the germline V gene. The CDR3 length is 15 residues. V lost 7 bases to trimming and J lost 5 bases, with 20 bases between them. CDR3 loop: CASTPPYRGMTEAFF. CDR3 coding DNA: TGTGCCAGCACCCCCCCGTATAGAGGGATGACTGAAGCTTTCTTT.

The CDR3 here is CASSRSGSGNTIYF. Written as DNA, the CDR3 is TGTGCCAGCAGTCGCTCGGGGTCTGGAAACACCATATATTTT. This chain uses TRBV6-5 with TRBJ1-3; no clear D gene. Per the germline V gene, CDR1 is MNHEY and CDR2 is SVGAGI. The V end was cut by 5 bases, the J end by 1 base, with 9 bases between. The CDR3 is 14 residues long.

This clone was seen a handful of times. Other nucleotide sequences in the sample specify the same CDR3. The V and J genes are TRBV5-1 and TRBJ2-3; tentatively, D is TRBD2 (6 bases). V shed 0 bases and J shed 0 bases, with 8 bases lying between them. The CDR3 totals 15 residues. Germline CDR1 SGHRS, CDR2 YFSETQ. CDR3 coding DNA: TGCGCCAGCAGCTTGGTTAGCGGTAGCACAGATACGCAGTATTTT. This codes for CASSLVSGSTDTQYF.

J is TRBJ1-1 and V is TRBV9; 11 bases align to TRBD1. V shed 3 bases, J shed 3 bases, and the junction held 7 bases outside the gene matches. CDR3 length: 16 residues. Germline lookup yields CDR1 SGDLS and CDR2 YYNGEE. CDR3 sequence: CASSGGQGAHYTEAFF. In DNA, the CDR3 is TGTGCCAGCAGCGGTGGACAGGGGGCTCATTACACTGAAGCTTTCTTT.

This clone was seen a few times. V gene TRBV7-3 combines with J gene TRBJ2-7; possibly TRBD2 for D (6 bases). The CDR3 spans 14 residues. CDR1 and CDR2 from the germline V gene are SGHTA and FQGTGA. The V end was cut by 5 bases, the J end by 0 bases, with 11 bases between. As DNA, the CDR3 is TGTGCCAGCAGCCCCGCGGGAAGCTCCTACGAGCAGTACTTC. Translated: CASSPAGSSYEQYF.

With regard to this clone: Germline is not matched at one junction end, which may reflect a read error. V usage is TRBV2 and J usage is TRBJ1-2; unclear D gene. This CDR3 is built from 13 residues. CDR1 and CDR2 from the germline V gene are SNHLY and FYNNEI. CDR3 sequence reads: CDSAAVSNYGSTF. The CDR3 nucleotides are TGTGACAGCGCGGCAGTCTCTAACTATGGCTCCACCTTC.

This clone was found a few times. V usage is TRBV29-1 and J usage is TRBJ2-2; D is perhaps TRBD1 (6 bases). The germline V gene has CDR1 SQVTM and CDR2 ANQGSEA. The CDR3 loop spans 13 amino acids. Trimming removed 5 bases at V and 0 bases at J, with 7 bases between. CDR3 sequence reads: CSVRGTNTGELFF. CDR3 bases: TGCAGCGTTAGGGGGACGAACACCGGGGAGCTGTTTTTT.